This T cell receptor (beta chain) is from a study of Graves' ophthalmopathy and Graves' hyperthyroidism. Study at large: Peripheral blood was gathered at the point of initial diagnosis, before any treatment started.

Transcripts of RNA were the source for amplifying TCR beta CDR3 regions. RT-PCR in the first round used HTBI primers; a second-round multiplex PCR followed. One entry per CDR3 protein results from TCRdb running MiXCR on the multiplex PCR reads. The sample has 200,000 to 250,000 distinct CDR3 sequences, approximately 42% seen once; the top ten hold about 45%. The CDR3 totals 15 residues. V was pared by 3 bases and J by 3 bases, with 15 bases between. Per the germline V gene, CDR1 is SGHTA and CDR2 is FQGNSA. Sequenced sample: peripheral blood. This clonotype was sampled from an adult man with Graves' ophthalmopathy. The chain is built from TRBV7-2 and TRBJ2-7, with D perhaps being TRBD1 or TRBD2 (6 bases each). The CDR3 sequence: CASSFSRGDGYEQYF. For the CDR3, the DNA is TGTGCCAGCAGCTTTAGTAGGGGGGATGGCTACGAGCAGTACTTC.